These T cell receptor beta chains were read from a single sample in a study of beta chain features in type 1 diabetes. The protocol was immunoSEQ multiplex PCR, while the TCRdb copy is restricted to in-frame clones and leaves out a portion. The sample has 45,000 to 60,000 clones, 55% to 80% seen once. The sequenced sample was stem cell memory CD4+ T cells from blood. These receptors all stem from a woman younger than 45 with type 1 diabetes. The CDR3 runs from the conserved cysteine through the conserved F or W. A D gene is named only where the DNA matches it firmly. Some rows mark clone size as missing; the rest say once, few, many or name a class of expanded clone.

few TRBJ2-5 TRBV7-2 NA CASSPRQAETQYF TGTGCCAGCAGCCCCAGACAGGCCGAGACCCAGTACTTC
few TRBJ2-1 TRBV7-2 TRBD1 CASSSRQGDYNEQFF TGTGCCAGCAGCTCAAGACAGGGGGACTACAATGAGCAGTTCTTC
NA TRBJ2-7 TRBV28 TRBD1 CASSLSAGQGNF TGTGCCAGCAGTTTAAGTGCGGGACAGGGGAACTTC
NA TRBJ1-1 TRBV28 NA CASSLGHVNTEAFF TGTGCCAGCAGTTTAGGGCATGTGAACACTGAAGCTTTCTTT
NA TRBJ2-1 TRBV7-9 NA CASSLRYGTRLEDNEQFF TGTGCCAGCAGCTTACGGTACGGCACAAGACTAGAAGACAATGAGCAGTTCTTC
NA TRBJ2-2 TRBV7-9 TRBD1 CASSLASGQGPNGELFF TGTGCCAGCAGCTTAGCATCTGGACAGGGACCTAACGGGGAGCTGTTTTTT
NA TRBJ2-6 TRBV29-1 NA CSVRSSGANVLTF TGCAGCGTTCGGAGCTCTGGGGCCAACGTCCTGACTTTC
once TRBJ1-2 TRBV28 TRBD1 CASSSPGQGYGYTF TGTGCCAGCAGCTCGCCGGGACAGGGGTATGGCTACACCTTC
NA TRBJ2-6 TRBV5-1 NA CASSSGSGANVLTF TGCGCCAGCAGCTCGGGGTCTGGGGCCAACGTCCTGACTTTC
few TRBJ2-2 TRBV29-1 NA CSVSSGTNTGELFF TGCAGCGTTTCTTCGGGAACCAACACCGGGGAGCTGTTTTTT
NA TRBJ2-5 TRBV7-9 NA CASSPGLTETQYF TGTGCCAGCAGCCCGGGACTCACAGAGACCCAGTACTTC